This T cell receptor (beta chain) was captured in a study of OX40 agonist ivuxolimab in advanced cancers. Profiled with immunoSEQ multiplex PCR; TCRdb holds only in-frame clones, not every one. The table lists tens of thousands of clones, approximately 92% of them singletons. Looked up from germline, CDR1 is GTSNPN and CDR2 is SVGIG (reference sequence). V shed 0 bases and J shed 2 bases, with 8 bases lying between them. CDR3 length: 14 amino acids. The TCR originated in an adult with an advanced solid tumor such as melanoma, head and neck, liver or kidney cancer. The material was CD4+ or CD8+ T cells sorted from blood, obtained in a trial of the OX40 agonist ivuxolimab. V and J are TRBV30 and TRBJ1-3; D possibly corresponds to TRBD1 (6 bases). The CDR3 region is CAWSVQGAGNTIYF. In DNA form, the CDR3 reads TGTGCCTGGAGTGTACAGGGAGCTGGAAACACCATATATTTT.